Listed here are 24 T cell receptor beta chains from one sample, sequenced in a study of blood T cell repertoires in COVID-19. Generated by immunoSEQ multiplex PCR, the TCRdb table keeps only in-frame clones and is missing some. In the table there are about 85,000 clones, almost 90% of which are singletons. The sequencing input was peripheral blood. Source of these receptors: a woman older than 75 with active or convalescent COVID-19.

The gene calls are TRBV7-3 and TRBJ2-7; 9 nucleotides line up with TRBD1. This CDR3 contains 14 residues. J was trimmed by 5 bases and V by 6 bases; bases with no gene match: 8. Per germline, CDR1 SGHTA and CDR2 FQGTGA. The DNA for the CDR3 is TGTGCCAGCAGTTCCGGGACAGGGATGAACGAGCAGTACTTC. Translation: CASSSGTGMNEQYF.

The chain joins TRBV28 to TRBJ2-5; 10 nucleotides match TRBD1. Germline lookup yields CDR1 MDHEN and CDR2 SYDVKM. After removal of 5 bases from V and 6 bases from J, the junction contained 3 bases not matched to a gene. The length of the CDR3 is 13 residues. The CDR3 DNA follows: TGTGCCAGCAGTGACAGGGGGCCCAAGACCCAGTACTTC. This translates into CASSDRGPKTQYF.

This clone came up a few times. The chain couples TRBV20-1 to TRBJ1-2; perhaps TRBD1 as D (6 bases). Germline CDR1 is DFQATT and CDR2 is SNEGSKA (reference sequence). This CDR3 has 15 residues. V lost 3 bases and J lost 4, with 18 bases in between. The CDR3 here is CSASREGTTAYGYTF. CDR3 in DNA: TGCAGTGCTAGTAGGGAGGGGACAACCGCCTATGGCTACACCTTC.

The chain combines TRBV27 with TRBJ1-1; tentative D call: TRBD1 (6 bases). Germline V gives CDR1 MNHEY, CDR2 SMNVEV (reference sequence). V was cut by 5 bases and J by 1 base, with 11 bases left in between. This CDR3 has 14 residues. The CDR3 is CASSQRTANTEAFF. In nucleotides, the CDR3 is TGTGCCAGCAGTCAAAGGACAGCGAACACTGAAGCTTTCTTT.

This chain joins TRBV6-5 and TRBJ2-7; TRBD1 is a possible D gene (5 bases). Germline assignment: CDR1 MNHEY and CDR2 SVGAGI. The CDR3 has 14 residues. V was cut by 6 bases and J by 4 bases, with 16 bases left in between. Here the CDR3 reads CASSRSAGKYEQYF. In nucleotides, the CDR3 is TGTGCCAGCAGCCGGTCGGCAGGGAAGTACGAGCAGTACTTC.

This chain joins TRBV28 and TRBJ1-5; TRBD1 is a possible D gene (6 bases). The germline gives CDR1 MDHEN, CDR2 SYDVKM. Trimming cost V 7 bases and J 7 bases, with 26 bases left between them. The CDR3 sequence is 17 residues long. The CDR3 loop is CASTPPGRGARGQPQHF. The CDR3 DNA is TGTGCCAGCACCCCCCCGGGGCGGGGGGCAAGGGGACAGCCCCAGCATTTT.

This rearrangement joins TRBV5-1 to TRBJ2-1, with 9 bases lining up with TRBD2. V trimming: 3 bases; J trimming: 5 bases; junction bases outside the gene matches: 6. Germline V lookup: CDR1 SGHRS, CDR2 YFSETQ. The CDR3 is made up of 15 amino acids. CDR3 nucleotides: TGCGCCAGCAGCTCGGGAGCGGGAGGCGACAATGAGCAGTTCTTC. It yields the protein CASSSGAGGDNEQFF.

The chain uses TRBV28 and TRBJ1-2, with a possible D match to TRBD1 (5 bases). Between the trimmed V and J ends, which lost 3 bases and 5 bases, there was a span of 10 bases. Germline values: CDR1 MDHEN, CDR2 SYDVKM. The CDR3 is made up of 13 amino acids. The CDR3, as DNA: TGTGCCAGCAGTTTGGGGGGAGGGTATGGCTACACCTTC. Amino acids: CASSLGGGYGYTF.

The chain combines TRBV2 with TRBJ1-6; weak D call: TRBD1 (6 bases). Per germline, CDR1 SNHLY and CDR2 FYNNEI. The CDR3 totals 14 residues. Trimming took off 6 bases at V and 4 bases at J, with 10 bases between the two ends. CDR3 sequence (DNA): TGTGCCAGCAGCGACAGGACTTATAATTCACCCCTCCACTTT. It codes for CASSDRTYNSPLHF.

This chain uses TRBV27 with TRBJ2-1; 7 bases are a match to TRBD1. The CDR3 runs 13 residues. Per germline, CDR1 MNHEY and CDR2 SMNVEV (reference sequence). Losses at the gene ends were 6 bases for V and 5 bases for J; bases not matched to a gene: 4. The CDR3 spells CASSITGDNEQFF. Written as DNA, the CDR3 is TGTGCCAGCAGCATCACAGGGGACAATGAGCAGTTCTTC.

This clone was seen a few times. The chain couples TRBV11-2 to TRBJ1-6; no clear D. The V gene lost 4 bases and the J gene lost 10 bases, with 11 bases spanning the gap. Germline-derived CDR1 and CDR2 are SGHAT and FQNNGV. This CDR3 has 13 residues. CDR3 protein: CASSYGKLSPLHF. CDR3 nucleotide sequence: TGTGCCAGCAGCTACGGGAAGCTATCACCCCTCCACTTT.

The chain joins TRBV18 to TRBJ1-1; D ambiguous. CDR1 is KGHSH, CDR2 LQKENI, per germline. CDR3 length equals 14 residues. Trimming pared 1 base from V and 0 bases from J, leaving 6 bases between. This CDR3 is CASSPREMNTEAFF. The CDR3 region has the DNA TGTGCCAGCTCACCACGAGAGATGAACACTGAAGCTTTCTTT.

CDR3 loop: CSVRTGTSGSYNEQFF. CDR3 DNA: TGCAGCGTGAGAACCGGGACTAGCGGGAGCTACAATGAGCAGTTCTTC. The chain employs TRBV29-1 and TRBJ2-1; 14 bases line up with TRBD2. CDR3 length: 16 residues. Germline V gives CDR1 SQVTM, CDR2 ANQGSEA. Trimming at V came to 6 bases and at J to 3 bases, leaving 7 bases not matched to a gene.

V is TRBV3-1 (or the pseudogene TRBV3-2) and J is TRBJ2-7; 7 positions match TRBD2. This CDR3 is built from 17 residues. CDR1 is LGHDT, CDR2 YNNKEL, per germline (reference sequence). The ends lost 0 bases at V and 6 bases at J; junction bases unmatched: 14. CDR3 sequence: CASSQDLLAAEKGEQYF. DNA of the CDR3: TGTGCCAGCAGCCAAGACCTCCTAGCGGCCGAGAAGGGCGAGCAGTACTTC.

The gene calls are TRBV19 and TRBJ2-7, with D unresolved. Trimming removed 1 base from V and 3 bases from J, with 7 bases in between. Germline loops: CDR1 LNHDA, CDR2 SQIVND (reference sequence). This CDR3 is 13 amino acids long. CDR3 loop: CASSIGPNYEQYF. The CDR3 coding sequence is TGTGCCAGTAGTATAGGTCCTAACTACGAGCAGTACTTC.

J is TRBJ1-2 and V is TRBV19; D call uncertain. Germline loops: CDR1 LNHDA, CDR2 SQIVND (reference sequence). The germline V and J ends were trimmed by 4 bases and 5 bases, with 14 bases remaining between them. The CDR3 is made up of 14 amino acids. CDR3 DNA sequence: TGTGCCAGTAGTACGTCCGAGATTCTATATGGCTACACCTTC. This sequence encodes CASSTSEILYGYTF.

The genes are TRBV7-2 and TRBJ2-7; 8 nucleotides match TRBD1. CDR3 length: 14 residues. The J segment lost 2 bases and the V segment lost 3 bases, leaving 3 bases of the junction unmatched. Germline V lookup: CDR1 SGHTA, CDR2 FQGNSA. CDR3: CASSLNRGAYEQYF. CDR3 DNA sequence: TGTGCCAGCAGCTTGAACAGGGGGGCCTACGAGCAGTACTTC.

This clone was detected only once. V and J are TRBV2 and TRBJ1-2, with 8 bases that match TRBD1. Germline CDR1 and CDR2: SNHLY and FYNNEI. J was trimmed by 8 bases and V by 4 bases; bases with no gene match: 9. The CDR3 has 14 residues. CDR3 in DNA: TGTGCCAGCAGTGTTGGCAGGGGGCTGGGGGGCTACACCTTC. This codes for CASSVGRGLGGYTF. Full variable domain (outside the CDR3, taken from reference TRBV2 and TRBJ1-2): EPEVTQTPSHQVTQMGQEVILRCVPISNHLYFYWYRQILGQKVEFLVSFYNNEISEKSEIFDDQFSVERPDGSNFTLKIRSTKLEDSAMYFCASSVGRGLGGYTFGSGTRLTVV.

The rearrangement links TRBV27 to TRBJ2-7, with 8 bases matching TRBD1. V was clipped by 6 bases and J by 2 bases; unmatched bases: 3. Germline lookup yields CDR1 MNHEY and CDR2 SMNVEV (reference sequence). This CDR3 spans 13 amino acids. CDR3 in DNA: TGTGCCAGCAGCCCCAGGGGGCCCTACGAGCAGTACTTC. Translated: CASSPRGPYEQYF.

This chain uses TRBV9 with TRBJ2-1; TRBD2 matches 7 bases. CDR3 length equals 14 residues. V gave up 2 bases and J gave up 4 bases; unmatched junction bases: 3. CDR1 is SGDLS and CDR2 is YYNGEE in the germline V gene. The CDR3 DNA is TGTGCCAGCAGCGTGGCTAGCGGATACAATGAGCAGTTCTTC. Protein: CASSVASGYNEQFF.

The chain has TRBV3-1 (or the pseudogene TRBV3-2) and TRBJ2-1, with 8 positions matching TRBD2. This CDR3 is 19 amino acids long. Germline V CDR1 and CDR2: LGHDT, YNNKEL (reference sequence). The junction had 16 bases not matched to a gene; V was cut back by 2 bases and J by 4 bases. This CDR3 reads CASSQSWASLAGYYNEQFF. The CDR3 nucleotides read TGTGCCAGCAGCCAAAGTTGGGCCTCTCTAGCGGGCTATTACAATGAGCAGTTCTTC.

The chain employs TRBV10-3 and TRBJ2-1; 8 bases align to TRBD2. Germline lookup yields CDR1 ENHRY and CDR2 SYGVKD. The CDR3 spans 12 residues. Trimming took 8 bases from V and 14 from J; bases not matched to a gene: 11. The CDR3 is CAILYPGLGKFF. In DNA, the CDR3 is TGTGCCATCCTCTACCCGGGACTAGGAAAGTTCTTC.

The chain uses TRBV7-9 and TRBJ2-7; 7 nucleotides agree with TRBD2. Germline CDR1 reads SEHNR; CDR2 reads FQNEAQ (reference sequence). This CDR3 spans 16 amino acids. V lost 1 base to trimming and J lost 1 base; unmatched junction nucleotides: 7. The CDR3 DNA follows: TGTGCCAGCAGCTTAGTTCCTAGCGGACCATCCTACGAGCAGTACTTC. Its protein is CASSLVPSGPSYEQYF. Combining the CDR3 with reference TRBV7-9 and TRBJ2-7 gives the whole variable domain DTGVSQNPRHKITKRGQNVTFRCDPISEHNRLYWYRQTLGQGPEFLTYFQNEAQLEKSRLLSDRFSAERPKGSFSTLEIQRTEQGDSAMYLCASSLVPSGPSYEQYFGPGTRLTVT.

J is TRBJ1-5 and V is TRBV15; TRBD1 matches at 12 bases. J gave up 7 bases and V 4 bases, and 8 bases lay outside the gene matches. Germline loops: CDR1 LNHNV, CDR2 YYDKDF (reference sequence). The CDR3 is 16 amino acids. Written as DNA, the CDR3 is TGTGCCACCAGCATAACCGGGACAGGGGGCAGGCAGCCCCAGCATTTT. This translates into CATSITGTGGRQPQHF.